This T cell receptor (beta chain) was sequenced for a study of human T cells and chemical hapten exposure. Across the study: Upper-back patches of 0.01% DPC were read at 6 days. General study points: Expanded TCRs were compared with controls, and the expanded TCRs formed significantly more large CDR3 similarity clusters. TCRs whose frequency exceeded 1 in 1000 remained the same following DPC sensitization.

Looked up from germline, CDR1 is LNHNV and CDR2 is YYDKDF (reference sequence). This CDR3 spans 14 amino acids. V was trimmed by 1 base and J by 7 bases, leaving 12 bases between them. Time point meaning: pre-sensitization, week 0. Described treatment: therapeutic diphenylcyclopropenone sensitization with weekly scalp DPC. TCRdb processed the RACE reads anew with MiXCR; each CDR3 protein has one entry. The table lists fewer than 200,000 distinct CDR3 sequences, nearly 30% of them singletons, with about 2.8% in the top ten. This clonotype appeared a few times. The antigen is unknown. This receptor was identified in a woman between 25 and 40 years old with alopecia areata. Some clones in this sample may be carry-over from other donors' samples. This specimen consisted of whole blood, obtained in connection with sensitization to the hapten diphenylcyclopropenone (DPC). The chain combines TRBV15 with TRBJ2-3; D gene ambiguous. In DNA form, the CDR3 reads TGTGCCACCAGCAGAGCAACCGTCGTGAATACGCAGTATTTT. Translation: CATSRATVVNTQYF.